This TCR beta chain derives from a study of cytomegalovirus exposure and HLA in healthy donors. The PCR used 60 Vbeta and 13 Jbeta primers. Measured with immunoSEQ multiplex PCR; TCRdb has only the in-frame clones, and not every one. The sample records around 100,000 clones, approximately 70% being singletons. This CDR3 has 12 residues. Trimming removed 4 bases from V and 4 bases from J; junction bases left unmatched: 3. Germline assignment: CDR1 GTSNPN and CDR2 SVGIG (reference sequence). This chain connects TRBV30 to TRBJ2-7; 8 bases line up with TRBD1. Material: PBMCs. This clonotype was sampled from a man aged 25-40 years in good health and CMV-seropositive. The CDR3 protein is CAWTGGGYEQYF. In DNA, the CDR3 is TGTGCCTGGACAGGGGGCGGATACGAGCAGTACTTC.